This T cell receptor (beta chain) was documented in a study of Graves' ophthalmopathy and Graves' hyperthyroidism (dated by TCRdb to 2016 to 2018). For the study in its entirety: Peripheral blood was collected before any treatment was given, at the time of initial diagnosis. The study used TCR beta repertoire signatures to distinguish Graves' ophthalmopathy from Graves' hyperthyroidism and to predict progression to ophthalmopathy. In total, approximately 130 blood samples were TCR-sequenced: 40 to 45 ophthalmopathy, some 75 hyperthyroidism and 17 hyperthyroidism-to-ophthalmopathy patients. To explore V-J signatures that distinguish ophthalmopathy from hyperthyroidism, a discovery set of 100 patients was enrolled, made up of over 40 with ophthalmopathy and around 57 with stable hyperthyroidism. An independent validation cohort comprised some 19 hyperthyroidism patients and 15 to 17 patients who later progressed from hyperthyroidism to ophthalmopathy. In over 5 hyperthyroidism patients, the T-cell repertoire of thyroid tissue was compared with the T-cell repertoire of blood. Following sampling, methimazole starting at 30 mg daily was administered to hyperthyroidism patients, and high-dose intravenous methylprednisolone was administered to ophthalmopathy patients. For training and testing, the 100 or so patients in the discovery cohort were randomly divided in a 7:3 ratio. Study-wide findings and limitations: Most expanded thyroid clonotypes with frequency above 0.001 were also detected in blood, suggesting blood repertoires may reflect the thyroid immune response. Sample size was not statistically predetermined, and group allocation was not concealed from the investigators. Ophthalmopathy was separated from stable hyperthyroidism by the 13-signature model with more than 85% sensitivity and roughly 82% specificity in cross-validation and with 80%/75% in the test set. In validation, the model predicted ophthalmopathy progression with 55% to 71% sensitivity and 72% to 80% specificity; roughly 12 predicted patients were CT-confirmed with GO in a median of about 6.1 months.

This clonotype was counted many times. This receptor's antigen is unknown. No quality values exist for individual bases; no much larger clone is one base distant. TCR beta CDR3 regions were amplified from RNA transcripts for repertoire sequencing. HTBI primers and the Qiagen OneStep RT-PCR kit were used in a first-round RT-PCR, which was followed by a second-round multiplex PCR, size selection and purification. The libraries underwent paired-end sequencing with 100 bp reads on an Illumina HiSeq2000. The paper's data handling went like this. SOAPnuke was used to process the reads, throwing out any read that had adapters, had uncalled bases, had a mean Phred below 15, or lacked an exact constant-primer or identifier match. High-quality paired reads were merged with COPE v1.2.5. Each unique nucleotide sequence was treated as a clonotype, and MiTCR v1.1 was used to align the clonotypes to the IMGT TRB V, D and J references. The analysis was limited to V-J combinations with a frequency above 0.0001, which together covered 99.2% of repertoires. A TCR clonal expansion and chaos score per V-J combination was defined as the ratio of F50 clonal expansion to chaos observed in the TCRdist matrix. Welch's t-statistics and random forest were used to narrow the features down to more than 10 V-J combinations, which were then fed into a naive Bayes classifier. Thyroid-blood repertoire similarity was quantified with the Morisita-Horn index. TCRdb redid the processing of the public reads, applying fastp at Q25 and MiXCR, and retained in-frame beta chains. Every CDR3 protein is listed once, alongside the most common genes and DNA of its rows. TCRdb's processing, not the authors', yielded these V and J calls. This sample holds hundreds of thousands of distinct CDR3 sequences; about an eighth were observed only once. Approximately 9.8% of the sample rests with the top ten.

Patients with ophthalmopathy had moderately to severely active disease, with a Clinical Activity Score of 3 or more, a NOSPECS grade of 4 or more, and a disease duration of less than 3 months. Patients were excluded if they had other autoimmune diseases, uncontrolled infections, pregnancy or lactation. Clinical symptoms, serum thyroxine, TRAb, thyroid ultrasound and orbital computed tomography formed the basis of the diagnosis. Ficoll-Paque density gradient centrifugation was used to isolate PBMCs from about 10 ml of fresh peripheral blood. Total RNA was extracted using Trizol reagent, and RNA quality was checked on an Agilent 2100 Bioanalyzer. CDR1 LNHDA and CDR2 SQIVND were looked up in the germline V gene (reference sequence). The trim is 1 base for V and 7 bases for J, with a gap of 7 bases between the germline ends. The CDR3 starts with the cysteine, ends with the phenylalanine, and has 13 residues. The read is trimmed to its CDR3 DNA, 39 bases read in frame from base 1.

Sequences were obtained from blood. The V and J genes are TRBV19 and TRBJ2-2, with the D gene not confidently named. The sequence derives from a woman in her 30s with Graves' ophthalmopathy. Donor details come from another sample of the same person, matched by shared clones. The DNA sequence reads TGTGCCAGTAGTATAGGGGCCGTCGGGGAGCTGTTTTTT. Translated, it reads CASSIGAVGELFF.